The TCR beta chain described here comes from a study of shared clonotypes between healthy human individuals. Study-level information: Each donor's CD4 naive and CD4 memory cells filled three plates apiece, CD8 naive two, and CD8 memory one. Points from the study as a whole: For naive CD4 cells, 4% to 5% of clonotypes were shared across a handful of donors.

As for this clone: Its specificity is unknown.

As defined, naive CD8 cells were CD45RO-negative and positively selected for CCR7, with terminally differentiated effector memory CD45RA+ cells excluded. Method: immunoSEQ multiplex PCR; TCRdb's copy keeps in-frame clones and lacks some. This table holds some 2.1 million clones, roughly 94% found once. The germline V gene encodes CDR1 MGHRA and CDR2 YSYEKL. This CDR3 spans 16 amino acids. Trimming at V came to 1 base and at J to 7 bases, leaving 9 bases not matched to a gene. This chain links TRBV4-1 with TRBJ1-4; 7 bases align to TRBD1. The sequenced material came from naive CD8+ T cells sorted from blood. The clonotype originates from a man younger than 35 in good health. In DNA, the CDR3 is TGCGCCAGCAGCCAAGGTGGACAGGCTTACGGTGAAAAACTGTTTTTT. Its protein product is CASSQGGQAYGEKLFF.